This TCR beta chain was identified in a study of blood T cell repertoires in COVID-19. Trimming removed 6 bases at V and 0 bases at J, with 9 bases between. This CDR3 is 13 amino acids long. Germline values: CDR1 SNHLY, CDR2 FYNNEI. Per the original methods: Estimation of nucleated cell counts was performed using reference gene primer amplification. The repertoire was sequenced with immunoSEQ multiplex PCR; TCRdb's copy has only in-frame clones and lacks some. Clone size and the V and J calls come from that table; the DNA yielded D and trimming. Of more than 70,000 clones in the sample, 85% to 90% were seen once.

The sample consisted of peripheral blood. V usage is TRBV2 and J usage is TRBJ2-7; possibly TRBD1 for D (5 bases). This sequence was found in a man between 60 and 75 years old with acute or convalescent COVID-19. The CDR3 region is CASRQASSYEQYF. The CDR3 DNA follows: TGTGCCAGCAGACAGGCCAGCTCCTACGAGCAGTACTTC. Using reference TRBV2 and TRBJ2-7 for the parts outside the CDR3, the full variable domain is EPEVTQTPSHQVTQMGQEVILRCVPISNHLYFYWYRQILGQKVEFLVSFYNNEISEKSEIFDDQFSVERPDGSNFTLKIRSTKLEDSAMYFCASRQASSYEQYFGPGTRLTVT.